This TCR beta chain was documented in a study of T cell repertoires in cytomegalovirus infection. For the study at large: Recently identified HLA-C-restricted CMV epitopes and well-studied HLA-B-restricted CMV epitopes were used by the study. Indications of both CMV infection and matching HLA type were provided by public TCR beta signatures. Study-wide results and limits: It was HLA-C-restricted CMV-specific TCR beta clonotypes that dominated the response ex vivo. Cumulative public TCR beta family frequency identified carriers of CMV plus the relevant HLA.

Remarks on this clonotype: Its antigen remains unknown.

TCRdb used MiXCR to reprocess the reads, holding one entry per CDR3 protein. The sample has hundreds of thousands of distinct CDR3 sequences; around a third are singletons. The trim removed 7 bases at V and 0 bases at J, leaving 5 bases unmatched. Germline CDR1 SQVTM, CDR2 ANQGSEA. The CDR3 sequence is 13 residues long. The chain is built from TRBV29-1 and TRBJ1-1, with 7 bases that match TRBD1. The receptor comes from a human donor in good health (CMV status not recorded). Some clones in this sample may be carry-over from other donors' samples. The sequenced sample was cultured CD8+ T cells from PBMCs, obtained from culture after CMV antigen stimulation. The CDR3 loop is CSARQGMNTEAFF. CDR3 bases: TGCAGCGCAAGACAGGGTATGAACACTGAAGCTTTCTTT.